A selection of T cell receptor beta chains follows, all from one sample in a study of cytomegalovirus exposure and HLA in healthy donors. Data came from immunoSEQ multiplex PCR; TCRdb stores just in-frame clones and leaves some out. The sample holds approximately 260,000 clones; more than 75% are singletons and the top ten take around 1.2%. Sequencing was carried out using PBMCs. Receptors originate from a woman aged 25 to 39 in good health and CMV-seropositive. CDR3s include the opening cysteine and the closing phenylalanine or tryptophan. The D gene is left open where the match is weak. Not all rows give a size; the values are once, few, many and, for expanded clones, a class.

V gene	D gene	J gene	clone size	CDR3 DNA	CDR3 protein
TRBV19	.	TRBJ2-7	few	TGTGCCAGTAGTATAGACAACAGGGAAGGGGCCTACGAGCAGTACTTC	CASSIDNREGAYEQYF
TRBV14	.	TRBJ1-1	.	TGTGCCAGCAGCCAAGCCGCGGGCGGGGGCGGACGGACTGAAGCTTTCTTT	CASSQAAGGGGRTEAFF
TRBV5-4	.	TRBJ2-5	.	TGTGCCAGCAGCTCCCAGGGGTTGGAGACCCAGTACTTC	CASSSQGLETQYF
TRBV4-1	TRBD2	TRBJ2-1	.	TGCGCCAGCAGCCACTCTTTTACTAGCGGTCACAATGAGCAGTTCTTC	CASSHSFTSGHNEQFF
TRBV5-1	.	TRBJ2-5	few	TGCGCCAGCAGCCGTTCGCGGAGTCAAGAGACCCAGTACTTC	CASSRSRSQETQYF
TRBV6-6	TRBD1	TRBJ2-2	.	TGTGCCAGCACCAACCAGGGGGCCGGGGAGCTGTTTTTT	CASTNQGAGELFF
TRBV18	TRBD1	TRBJ2-7	.	TGTGCCAGCTCACGAGACAGGGGCCTCCCATACGAGCAGTACTTC	CASSRDRGLPYEQYF
TRBV11-2	TRBD1	TRBJ2-7	.	TGTGCCAGCCGTCGACCGGGACAGCTAGGGAAGCAGTACTTC	CASRRPGQLGKQYF
TRBV6-1	.	TRBJ2-3	.	TGTGCCAGCAGTGAGAGTGCAGGTACGCAGTATTTT	CASSESAGTQYF
TRBV5-6	.	TRBJ2-1	once	TGTGCCAGCGGGGCCTCCCTTGTGGGATATAGCAATGAGCAGTTCTTC	CASGASLVGYSNEQFF
TRBV7-8	.	TRBJ1-2	.	TGTGCCAGCAGCCCCACAAGGGTCCCGGAGCGGTATGGCTACACCTTC	CASSPTRVPERYGYTF
TRBV19	.	TRBJ2-7	.	TGTGCCAGTAGTATAGATCTATCGACAGCCTCCTACGAGCAGTACTTC	CASSIDLSTASYEQYF
TRBV27	TRBD2	TRBJ2-1	.	TGTGCCAGCAGTTTCCTTAGCGGGATTGGCACTGGGAGCTCCTACAATGAGCAGTTCTTC	CASSFLSGIGTGSSYNEQFF
TRBV2	.	TRBJ2-7	.	TGTGCCAGCGCCCGGAGGGGGACAGAAGACTTATACGAGCAGTACTTC	CASARRGTEDLYEQYF
TRBV6-5	.	TRBJ2-7	once	TGTGCCAGCAGTGCTTCAGCGGCGGACTCCTACGAGCAGTACTTC	CASSASAADSYEQYF
TRBV27	.	TRBJ2-2	.	TGTGCCAGCAGCTACATGGTTAGGGGTGGGGAGCTGTTTTTT	CASSYMVRGGELFF
TRBV29-1	.	TRBJ1-1	few	TGCAGCGGAGGGTCGATTAACACTGAAGCTTTCTTT	CSGGSINTEAFF